This T cell receptor beta chain was retrieved from a study of T cell repertoires in cytomegalovirus infection. In the study overall: It was the public TCR beta signatures that indicated both CMV infection and matching HLA type. Study-wide results and caveats: Cumulative public TCR beta family frequency identified CMV carriers with the relevant HLA. In two of eight donors, the top clonotype was HLA-C-restricted CMV-specific.

This CDR3 has 21 residues. V was cut by 4 bases and J by 0 bases, with 28 bases left in between. Germline CDR1 is MDHEN and CDR2 is SYDVKM. TCRdb reanalysed the reads using MiXCR and keeps one entry per CDR3 protein. The sample carries approximately 630,000 distinct CDR3 sequences, approximately 24% recorded once. This clonotype was counted ten times or more. As yet, its antigen is unknown. The sequence derives from a human donor in good health (CMV status not recorded). Some clones in this sample may be carry-over from other donors' samples. This chain connects TRBV28 to TRBJ1-3; D not resolved. The sequencing input was CD8+ T cells from PBMCs. CDR3 sequence reads: CASSYSNLRAEAWASGNTIYF. CDR3 coding DNA: TGTGCCAGCAGTTATTCCAACCTCCGGGCCGAGGCCTGGGCCTCTGGAAACACCATATATTTT.